This is a list of T cell receptor beta chains from one sample in a study of control samples from healthy donors and cancer patients. Libraries were prepared by immunoSEQ multiplex PCR; TCRdb keeps only in-frame clonotypes and omits some of them. The table includes 50,000 or so clones, roughly 80% detected once. Sample: blood. These receptors all stem from a man aged 65-85 years in good health. The CDR3 runs from the conserved cysteine through the conserved F or W. Fields, in order: J gene, clone size, V gene, D gene, CDR3 protein, CDR3 DNA. D genes are given only for firm matches. For some rows the clone size is stated as once, few or many, or as a class when expanded; others skip it.

TRBJ2-7 | - | TRBV27 | - | CASRTSAYYEQYF | TGTGCCAGCAGAACTAGTGCCTACTACGAGCAGTACTTC
TRBJ1-2 | - | TRBV5-1 | - | CASSLTGRNYGYTF | TGCGCCAGCAGCTTAACAGGGAGGAACTATGGCTACACCTTC
TRBJ2-2 | - | TRBV29-1 | TRBD1 | CSVSGGHRGLRDGELFF | TGCAGCGTCTCCGGGGGACACAGGGGGCTTAGGGACGGGGAGCTGTTTTTT
TRBJ1-2 | - | TRBV5-1 | TRBD1 | CASSLATGGIGGYTF | TGCGCCAGCAGCTTGGCCACAGGGGGCATAGGAGGCTACACCTTC
TRBJ2-2 | - | TRBV28 | - | CASSFSPWGELFF | TGTGCCAGCAGCTTCTCTCCTTGGGGGGAGCTGTTTTTT
TRBJ1-1 | - | TRBV12-2 | - | CASRLARQFVNTEAFF | TGTGCAAGTCGCTTAGCGCGGCAGTTCGTGAACACTGAAGCTTTCTTT
TRBJ1-1 | - | TRBV6-4 | TRBD1 | CASSDSPGQPKAFF | TGTGCCAGCAGTGACTCACCGGGACAGCCCAAAGCTTTCTTT
TRBJ1-2 | - | TRBV5-6 | - | CASSFGSRGAGGYTF | TGTGCCAGCAGCTTTGGTTCCCGGGGGGCCGGTGGCTACACCTTC
TRBJ2-6 | few | TRBV10-3 | TRBD1 | CAIRADRFGGANVLTF | TGTGCCATCAGGGCGGACAGGTTCGGTGGGGCCAACGTCCTGACTTTC
TRBJ1-1 | few | TRBV2 | - | CASSEGETEAFF | TGTGCCAGCAGTGAAGGGGAGACTGAAGCTTTCTTT
TRBJ2-3 | once | TRBV29-1 | - | CSVEGRKGSTDTQYF | TGCAGCGTTGAAGGGAGAAAGGGGAGCACAGATACGCAGTATTTT
TRBJ2-7 | - | TRBV2 | TRBD1 | CASSGQGYEQYF | TGTGCCAGCAGTGGACAGGGTTACGAGCAGTACTTC
TRBJ1-6 | - | TRBV11-2 | - | CASSLDYPNSPLHF | TGTGCCAGCAGCTTAGACTACCCTAATTCACCCCTCCACTTT
TRBJ2-5 | - | TRBV5-1 | - | CASSSVQETQYF | TGCGCCAGCAGCTCAGTACAAGAGACCCAGTACTTC
TRBJ1-6 | medium-sized | TRBV6-1 | - | CASSEMGENSPLHF | TGTGCCAGCAGTGAAATGGGGGAGAATTCACCCCTCCACTTT
TRBJ1-6 | few | TRBV6-5 | - | CASSPDRYSPLHF | TGTGCCAGCAGCCCCGACAGGTATTCACCCCTCCACTTT
TRBJ1-2 | - | TRBV15 | - | CATSGGSAARFYGYTF | TGTGCCACCAGCGGGGGCAGCGCAGCCCGTTTCTATGGCTACACCTTC
TRBJ1-2 | - | TRBV19 | TRBD1 | CASSIPGVGQFANYGYTF | TGTGCCAGTAGTATTCCTGGGGTGGGACAGTTCGCTAACTATGGCTACACCTTC
TRBJ2-7 | - | TRBV3-1/TRBV3-2 | - | CASSQADRTYEQYF | TGTGCCAGCAGCCAAGCCGACAGGACCTACGAGCAGTACTTC
TRBJ2-1 | - | TRBV7-8 | TRBD2 | CAVNSGAYNEQFF | TGTGCCGTTAATAGCGGGGCTTACAATGAGCAGTTCTTC
TRBJ2-7 | - | TRBV11-2 | TRBD1 | CASSITDRGYEQYF | TGTGCCAGCAGCATTACCGACAGGGGCTACGAGCAGTACTTC
TRBJ1-2 | - | TRBV5-1 | - | CASRIGDTNYGYTF | TGCGCCAGCAGGATAGGAGATACTAACTATGGCTACACCTTC
TRBJ2-5 | - | TRBV18 | - | CASSPGTRVQETQYF | TGTGCCAGCTCACCGGGAACTCGGGTACAAGAGACCCAGTACTTC
TRBJ1-2 | - | TRBV2 | - | CASSRSSINYGYTF | TGTGCCAGCAGTCGTAGTTCCATAAACTATGGCTACACCTTC
TRBJ2-2 | - | TRBV27 | - | CASYPLGVNTGELFF | TGTGCCAGCTATCCATTAGGGGTGAACACCGGGGAGCTGTTTTTT
TRBJ2-3 | - | TRBV7-3 | - | CASSFPSSSTDTQYF | TGTGCCAGCAGCTTTCCTAGCAGCAGCACAGATACGCAGTATTTT
TRBJ1-2 | - | TRBV19 | - | CATGLGHFYGYTF | TGTGCCACCGGCCTTGGACATTTTTATGGCTACACCTTC
TRBJ1-5 | - | TRBV19 | TRBD1 | CASSQWDSYQPQHF | TGTGCCAGTAGTCAATGGGACAGCTATCAGCCCCAGCATTTT
TRBJ1-5 | - | TRBV18 | - | CASSSRTNSNQPQHF | TGTGCCAGCTCATCTCGGACTAATAGCAATCAGCCCCAGCATTTT
TRBJ1-2 | - | TRBV5-1 | TRBD1 | CASSQGQGSGYTF | TGCGCCAGCAGCCAGGGACAGGGGAGTGGCTACACCTTC
TRBJ2-7 | - | TRBV6-5 | - | CASSSRGEGDEQYF | TGTGCCAGCAGTTCGAGGGGAGAAGGGGACGAGCAGTACTTC
TRBJ2-7 | - | TRBV5-1 | - | CASSLAAGIISYEQYF | TGCGCCAGCAGCTTGGCGGCCGGTATTATCTCCTACGAGCAGTACTTC
TRBJ1-5 | - | TRBV5-4 | - | CASSFQGKPQHF | TGTGCCAGCAGCTTTCAGGGAAAGCCCCAGCATTTT
TRBJ2-7 | - | TRBV6-5 | - | CASSYAPAYEQYF | TGTGCCAGCAGTTACGCTCCTGCCTACGAGCAGTACTTC
TRBJ2-6 | - | TRBV21-1 | - | CASSKARQLPISGANVLTF | TGTGCCAGCAGCAAAGCCCGGCAGCTCCCCATCTCTGGGGCCAACGTCCTGACTTTC
TRBJ1-1 | - | TRBV6-2/TRBV6-3 | - | CASSYSSTAAEAFF | TGTGCCAGCAGTTACTCTTCCACCGCGGCTGAAGCTTTCTTT
TRBJ1-4 | once | TRBV7-2 | - | CASSLLARELFF | TGTGCCAGCAGCTTATTAGCCCGGGAACTGTTTTTT
TRBJ2-3 | - | TRBV28 | - | CASSSDRDTQYF | TGTGCCAGCAGTTCCGACAGGGATACGCAGTATTTT
TRBJ2-4 | once | TRBV11-3 | TRBD2 | CASSPEGASGSQAKNIQYF | TGTGCCAGCAGCCCCGAGGGGGCTAGCGGGAGTCAGGCCAAAAACATTCAGTACTTC
TRBJ1-1 | medium-sized | TRBV6-4 | - | CASSPAGFSEAFF | TGTGCCAGCAGCCCGGCAGGGTTCTCCGAAGCTTTCTTT
TRBJ2-3 | - | TRBV6-5 | - | CASSYRVSTDTQYF | TGTGCCAGCAGCTACAGGGTTAGCACAGATACGCAGTATTTT
TRBJ1-4 | - | TRBV28 | TRBD1 | CASSGGDRGSTNEKLFF | TGTGCCAGCAGTGGTGGGGACAGGGGGTCAACTAATGAAAAACTGTTTTTT
TRBJ2-6 | - | TRBV5-4 | - | CASSPQGWVMDGANVLTF | TGTGCCAGCAGCCCTCAGGGGTGGGTAATGGATGGGGCCAACGTCCTGACTTTC
TRBJ1-2 | few | TRBV28 | TRBD1 | CASSLDGTGAYGYGYTF | TGTGCCAGCAGTTTAGATGGGACAGGGGCCTATGGGTATGGCTACACCTTC
TRBJ2-5 | - | TRBV6-5 | TRBD1 | CASRRSQGIGETQYF | TGTGCCAGCAGAAGATCACAGGGGATAGGAGAGACCCAGTACTTC
TRBJ2-3 | - | TRBV24-1 | - | CATSAPSTDTQYF | TGTGCCACCAGTGCTCCTAGCACAGATACGCAGTATTTT
TRBJ1-3 | - | TRBV3-1/TRBV3-2 | - | CASSPAGIAGNTIYF | TGTGCCAGCAGCCCGGCTGGGATAGCTGGAAACACCATATATTTT
TRBJ2-5 | - | TRBV7-9 | - | CASSQPQGSAETQYF | TGTGCCAGCAGCCAGCCACAGGGAAGCGCAGAGACCCAGTACTTC
TRBJ1-2 | - | TRBV6-1 | - | CASSEVQRRGYGYTF | TGTGCCAGCAGTGAAGTCCAGAGAAGGGGCTATGGCTACACCTTC
TRBJ2-1 | - | TRBV11-3 | - | CASSRGLAKANEQFF | TGTGCCAGCAGCCGAGGGCTAGCGAAGGCCAATGAGCAGTTCTTC
TRBJ1-1 | - | TRBV29-1 | - | CSVGGGDTEAFF | TGCAGCGTTGGAGGAGGGGACACTGAAGCTTTCTTT
TRBJ2-6 | - | TRBV6-1 | TRBD1 | CASSGFGTGVSGANVLTF | TGTGCCAGCAGTGGTTTCGGGACAGGGGTAAGCGGGGCCAACGTCCTGACTTTC
TRBJ2-7 | - | TRBV6-5 | - | CASSYSDSLSYEQYF | TGTGCCAGCAGTTACTCGGACTCGTTATCCTACGAGCAGTACTTC